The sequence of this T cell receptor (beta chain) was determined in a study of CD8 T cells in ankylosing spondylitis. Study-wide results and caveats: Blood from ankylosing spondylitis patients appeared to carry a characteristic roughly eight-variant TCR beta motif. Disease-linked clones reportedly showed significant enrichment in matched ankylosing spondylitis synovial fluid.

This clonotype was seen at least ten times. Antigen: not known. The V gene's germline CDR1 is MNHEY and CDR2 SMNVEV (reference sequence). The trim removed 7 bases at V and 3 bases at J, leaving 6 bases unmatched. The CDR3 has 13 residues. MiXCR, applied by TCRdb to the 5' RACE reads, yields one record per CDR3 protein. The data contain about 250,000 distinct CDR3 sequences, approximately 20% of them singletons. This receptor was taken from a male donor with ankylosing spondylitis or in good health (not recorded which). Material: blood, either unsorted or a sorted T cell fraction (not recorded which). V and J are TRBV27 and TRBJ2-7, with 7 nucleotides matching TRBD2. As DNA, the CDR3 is TGTGCCAGCATACCTCCTAGCGGCTACGAGCAGTACTTC. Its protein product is CASIPPSGYEQYF.